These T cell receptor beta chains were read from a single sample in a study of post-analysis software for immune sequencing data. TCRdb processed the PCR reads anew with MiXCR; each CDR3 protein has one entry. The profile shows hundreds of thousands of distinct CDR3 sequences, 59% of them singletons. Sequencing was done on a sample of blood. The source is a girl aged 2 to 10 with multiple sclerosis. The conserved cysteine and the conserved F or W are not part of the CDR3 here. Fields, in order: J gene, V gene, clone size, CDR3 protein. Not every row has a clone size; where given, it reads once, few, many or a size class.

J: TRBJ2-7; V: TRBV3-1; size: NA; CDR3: ASSPDRYDEQY
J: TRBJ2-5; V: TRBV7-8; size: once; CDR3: ASRPRADRETQY
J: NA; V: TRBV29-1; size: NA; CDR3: SVAGTAETQY
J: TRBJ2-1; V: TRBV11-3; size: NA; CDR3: ASSLQIGSYNEQF
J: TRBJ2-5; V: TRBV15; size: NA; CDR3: ATSSWTGGTETQY
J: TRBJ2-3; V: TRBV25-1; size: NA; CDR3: ASSESSGGLTPDTQY
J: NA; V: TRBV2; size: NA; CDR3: ASRGGRVQETQY
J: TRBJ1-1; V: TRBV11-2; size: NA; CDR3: ASSEGGTEAF
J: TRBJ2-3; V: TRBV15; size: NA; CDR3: ATSSSLGSTSDTQY
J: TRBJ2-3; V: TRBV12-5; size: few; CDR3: ATGTSSTDTQY
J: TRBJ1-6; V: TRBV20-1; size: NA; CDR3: SARAHPGGSPLH
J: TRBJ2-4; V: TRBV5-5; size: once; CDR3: ASSLGVGQGFQY
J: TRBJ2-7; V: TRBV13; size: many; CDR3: ASILRGEHEQY
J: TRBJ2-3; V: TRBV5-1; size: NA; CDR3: ASSMDGSGADTQY
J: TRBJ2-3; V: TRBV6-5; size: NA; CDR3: ASSYSVSSTDTQY
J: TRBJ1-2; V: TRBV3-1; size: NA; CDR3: ASSQGPQARGGYT
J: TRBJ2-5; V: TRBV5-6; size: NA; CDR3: ASSLGSRWDQY